Each of the 18 T cell receptor beta chains below was sequenced from the same sample in a study of monozygotic twins with inflammatory bowel disease. Each CDR3 protein gets one entry in TCRdb, which reprocessed the 5' RACE reads and gives no DNA. The sample's table shows approximately 400,000 distinct CDR3 sequences. Input material: blood. All receptors come from a human donor with ulcerative colitis or Crohn's disease, or a healthy co-twin of an affected twin (not recorded which).

The chain is built from TRBV12-3 or TRBV12-4 and TRBJ2-7; TCRdb's assignment of TRBD1 cannot be checked, as there is no DNA. The CDR3 is made up of 18 amino acids. This CDR3 reads CASSFRQGPGQRSYEQYF.

This chain connects TRBV6-1 to TRBJ2-7; TCRdb's D call of TRBD1 is untestable without DNA. This CDR3 is built from 14 residues. Germline CDR1 and CDR2: MNHNS and SASEGT. The chain's CDR3 is CASNKGGSSYEQYF.

The CDR3 sequence is CASSQGTVPNYGYTF. V is TRBV3-1 and J is TRBJ1-2. In germline, CDR1 is LGHDT, CDR2 YNNKEL (reference sequence). CDR3 length: 15 residues.

This chain links TRBV5-4 with TRBJ2-7; TCRdb proposes TRBD1, but this gene call is untestable without DNA. The V gene's germline CDR1 is SGHNT and CDR2 YYREEE (reference sequence). This CDR3 comprises 15 residues. The CDR3 protein is CASSLGQGQAYEQYF.

V is TRBV18 and J is TRBJ1-2. The CDR3 is 13 amino acids. Germline CDR1 and CDR2: KGHSH and LQKENI. The CDR3 loop reads CASSAQSNYGYTF. The full variable domain, rest sourced from reference TRBV18 and TRBJ1-2, is NAGVMQNPRHLVRRRGQEARLRCSPMKGHSHVYWYRQLPEEGLKFMVYLQKENIIDESGMPKERFSAEFPKEGPSILRIQQVVRGDSAAYFCASSAQSNYGYTFGSGTRLTVV.

Here the CDR3 reads CASSFLGGGNTEAFF. The V call is TRBV5-1, the J call TRBJ1-1; TCRdb's assignment of TRBD1 cannot be checked, as there is no DNA. The germline gives CDR1 SGHRS, CDR2 YFSETQ. This CDR3 has 15 amino acids.

This chain uses TRBV5-1 with TRBJ2-3; the TCRdb D gene call, TRBD2, has no DNA to confirm it. This CDR3 has 15 residues. Germline CDR1 SGHRS, CDR2 YFSETQ. The CDR3 protein is CASSFSGDRTDTQYF. Full variable domain (remainder filled in from reference TRBV5-1 and TRBJ2-3): KAGVTQTPRYLIKTRGQQVTLSCSPISGHRSVSWYQQTPGQGLQFLFEYFSETQRNKGNFPGRFSGRQFSNSRSEMNVSTLELGDSALYLCASSFSGDRTDTQYFGPGTRLTVL.

V and J are TRBV11-2 and TRBJ2-7; the D call of TRBD2 rests on TCRdb alone, since no DNA is present to check it. CDR1 is SGHAT and CDR2 is FQNNGV in the germline V gene. The CDR3 is made up of 17 amino acids. The CDR3 protein is CASSLDPTPSLFYEQYF.

The chain recombines TRBV7-2 with TRBJ2-5; TCRdb's D gene call, TRBD1, goes unchecked for lack of DNA. Germline V CDR1 and CDR2: SGHTA, FQGNSA. This CDR3 spans 16 amino acids. The chain's CDR3 is CASSLGGGGVAETQYF.

V gene TRBV3-1 combines with J gene TRBJ2-4; TCRdb names TRBD1, which stays unverified in the absence of DNA. Germline CDR1 and CDR2: LGHDT and YNNKEL (reference sequence). There are 16 residues in the CDR3. CDR3 amino acids: CASSQDTVVAKNIQYF.

The rearrangement joins TRBV6-1 to TRBJ1-2. The CDR3 spans 15 residues. The V gene's germline CDR1 is MNHNS and CDR2 SASEGT. The CDR3 spells CASSEIFSADYGYTF.

The chain combines TRBV20-1 with TRBJ2-3; TCRdb designates TRBD1, a call that cannot be tested without DNA. Germline CDR1 and CDR2: DFQATT and SNEGSKA (reference sequence). The length of the CDR3 is 14 residues. The CDR3 loop is CSAAAGDSTDTQYF.

The genes are TRBV18 and TRBJ1-1. CDR1 is KGHSH, CDR2 LQKENI, per germline. CDR3 length equals 15 residues. This CDR3 reads CASSPLGLRNTEAFF.

The chain combines TRBV4-1 with TRBJ2-4. Germline CDR1 MGHRA, CDR2 YSYEKL. The CDR3 runs 15 residues. The chain's CDR3 is CASRPEKVAKNIQYF.

The chain uses TRBV6-1 and TRBJ1-1; TCRdb selects TRBD1, and the lack of DNA leaves this call unchecked. This CDR3 has 16 amino acids. Germline V lookup: CDR1 MNHNS, CDR2 SASEGT. CDR3 in amino acids: CASSRRGPQGITEAFF.

The CDR3 sequence: CASSQDLAGGNEKLFF. This chain joins TRBV4-1 and TRBJ1-4; TCRdb's assignment of TRBD1 cannot be checked, as there is no DNA. Germline values: CDR1 MGHRA, CDR2 YSYEKL. CDR3 size: 16 residues.

The chain carries TRBV20-1 and TRBJ2-7. The germline V gene encodes CDR1 DFQATT and CDR2 SNEGSKA (reference sequence). There are 14 residues in the CDR3. The CDR3: CSPKSLRNTYEQYF.

This chain connects TRBV20-1 to TRBJ2-4; TCRdb gives TRBD1 as the D gene, but with no DNA this cannot be confirmed. Per germline, CDR1 DFQATT and CDR2 SNEGSKA (reference sequence). The CDR3 is 14 residues long. The CDR3 sequence is CSAIPGTGPSPQYF.